The present T cell receptor beta chain was sequenced within a study of T cells in Graves' hyperthyroidism and ophthalmopathy (dated by TCRdb to between 2017 and 2020). About the study as a whole: Peripheral blood was sampled at the time of initial diagnosis, prior to any treatment. To identify distinguishing TCR V-J signatures, a discovery cohort of 95 to 100 patients was used, comprising 43 with Graves' ophthalmopathy and some 60 with stable Graves' hyperthyroidism. An independent validation cohort of under 20 hyperthyroidism patients and 17 patients who later progressed to ophthalmopathy tested prospective prediction of ophthalmopathy. For training and testing, the roughly 97 patients in the discovery cohort were randomly divided in a 7:3 ratio. The study also compared thyroid tissue and blood T-cell repertoires from roughly 6 Graves' hyperthyroidism patients. Following sampling, methimazole starting at 30 mg daily was given to hyperthyroidism patients, and high-dose intravenous methylprednisolone was given to ophthalmopathy patients. TCR Vbeta CDR3 sequencing of some 140 peripheral blood samples (over 40 ophthalmopathy, about 74 hyperthyroidism and around 17 progressor patients) is reported in the paper. On the study overall, not on this receptor specifically: A 13 V-J signature model separated ophthalmopathy from stable hyperthyroidism, with 87.88% sensitivity and about 81% specificity in cross-validation and 80%/75% in testing. Most expanded thyroid clonotypes (frequency above 0.001) were also found in blood, which suggests that blood repertoires may mirror thyroid immune responses. In validation, progression to ophthalmopathy was predicted by the model with 65% to 71% sensitivity and 72% to 85% specificity, a median of roughly 6.4 months before onset. Sample size was not statistically predetermined, and blinding of investigators to group allocation was not performed.

This clonotype was observed a handful of times. It lacks a known antigen. Base-call qualities are not available, and no considerably larger clone is one nucleotide away. Stable Graves' hyperthyroidism was defined as no progression to ophthalmopathy during 18 months of follow-up. Hyperthyroidism patients were newly diagnosed, had a disease duration of under 2 months, and were aged 18 to 65 years. Any patient with an uncontrolled infection, another autoimmune disease, pregnancy or lactation was excluded. Diagnoses were based on clinical symptoms, serum thyroxine and TRAb, thyroid ultrasound and orbital computed tomography. Ficoll-Paque density gradient centrifugation was used to isolate PBMCs from about 9.4 ml of fresh peripheral blood. Total RNA was extracted with Trizol reagent, and quality was checked on an Agilent 2100 Bioanalyzer. The TCR beta CDR3 regions were amplified from RNA transcripts. For the first round of RT-PCR on the TCR CDR3, the HTBI primer set was used together with the Qiagen OneStep RT-PCR kit. The libraries were constructed in a second round of multiplex PCR and then size-selected and purified. The libraries were sequenced on an Illumina HiSeq2000 using paired-end 100 bp reads. The published analysis was carried out like this. SOAPnuke was used to process the raw data, removing reads that contained adapters or uncalled bases, had a mean Phred below 15, or lacked an exact match to the constant primer or identifier. High-quality paired reads were merged with COPE v1.2.5, and unique nucleotide sequences were defined as clonotypes. MiTCR v1.1 was used to align the clonotypes against IMGT TRBV, TRBD and TRBJ reference segments. Analysis was restricted to V-J combinations with a frequency above 0.0001, which covered 98% to 99.2% of repertoires. A TCS score was defined as the ratio between F50 (clonal expansion) and ExV (chaos), using BLOSUM62-based TCRdist between CDR3 peptides within each V-J. Welch's t-statistics and random forest reduced some 510 V-J features to roughly 13, which were used in a naive Bayes classifier (R e1071). The public reads were quality trimmed at Q25 with fastp and then assembled into clones with MiXCR by TCRdb, keeping productive beta chains. CDR3 protein sequences are deduplicated, and each keeps its most common genes and DNA. The authors' filters were not applied to this entry. This sample holds roughly 330,000 distinct CDR3 sequences; around 16% were observed only once. Jointly, the top ten make up 33% of the sample.

What was sequenced was blood. This clonotype originated in a man aged 25-45 years with Graves' hyperthyroidism.

The DNA is TGTGCCACTTCGGGCGTGAGGGACGGCTACAATGAGCAGTTCTTC. Translation gives CATSGVRDGYNEQFF. The chain uses TRBV15 and TRBJ2-1; the D gene is tentatively TRBD1 or TRBD2, each matching 5 bases. The germline V gene (reference sequence) gives CDR1 as LNHNV and CDR2 as YYDKDF. Counted from cysteine to phenylalanine, this CDR3 has 15 amino acids. The kept DNA is CDR3 alone, 45 bases in frame from the first base. Relative to germline, V is 9 bases shorter and J is 3 bases shorter, with 18 bases between their ends.